This T cell receptor (beta chain) is from a study of T cell responses to AZD1222 COVID-19 vaccine. TCRdb keeps only in-frame clones here, not all; method: immunoSEQ multiplex PCR. The sample has roughly 100,000 clones; less than 90% are singletons. The CDR3 spans 15 residues. Trimming cost V 3 bases and J 1 base, with 10 bases left between them. CDR1 SNHLY and CDR2 FYNNEI come from the germline V gene. This clone was detected once. This receptor was taken from an adult in good health. Sample: peripheral blood, taken on day 0 of AZD1222 vaccination. This chain links TRBV2 with TRBJ1-5; D not certain. The CDR3 sequence: CASSEKRTSNQPQHF. DNA of the CDR3: TGTGCCAGCAGTGAGAAGAGAACGAGCAATCAGCCCCAGCATTTT.